A single sample is the source of the 2 T cell receptor beta chains below, sequenced in a study of cytomegalovirus exposure and HLA in healthy donors. The PCR used 60 Vbeta and 13 Jbeta primers. The protocol was immunoSEQ multiplex PCR, while the TCRdb copy is restricted to in-frame clones and leaves out a portion. The sample holds 85,000 to 120,000 clones, around 79% seen once. The specimen sequenced was PBMCs. These receptors all stem from a man aged 55 to 69 in good health and CMV-seronegative.

The rearrangement joins TRBV9 to TRBJ1-5; no clear D gene. This CDR3 spans 15 amino acids. Germline loops: CDR1 SGDLS, CDR2 YYNGEE. The V gene lost 0 bases and the J gene lost 3 bases, with 10 bases spanning the gap. CDR3 residues: CASSVAPGNNQPQHF. The CDR3 DNA reads as TGTGCCAGCAGCGTAGCTCCGGGGAACAATCAGCCCCAGCATTTT.

The chain has TRBV19 and TRBJ1-5; D is ambiguous. The V end lost 7 bases, the J end lost 0 bases, and 4 bases lay between the germline ends. Germline V CDR1 and CDR2: LNHDA, SQIVND (reference sequence). The CDR3 runs 12 residues. In DNA, the CDR3 is TGTGCCAGTAAGAGTAGCAATCAGCCCCAGCATTTT. It yields the protein CASKSSNQPQHF.